This entry lists 2 T cell receptor beta chains sequenced from one sample in a study of blood T cell repertoires in COVID-19. Repertoires were generated with immunoSEQ multiplex PCR, while TCRdb's copy carries only in-frame clones and drops some. The sample contains approximately 170,000 clones, around nine tenths of which appear only once. Source material: peripheral blood. Every receptor here comes from a man aged 55 to 70 with active or convalescent COVID-19.

The V gene is TRBV18, the J gene TRBJ1-2; D uncertain. Germline V gene lookup returns CDR1 KGHSH and CDR2 LQKENI. The CDR3 covers 16 residues. Trimming shortened V by 2 bases and J by 2 bases, and 15 bases separated the two germline ends. CDR3 nucleotide sequence: TGTGCCAGCTCACCAAATAGTTATACAGAAAACTATGGCTACACCTTC. This codes for CASSPNSYTENYGYTF.

This clone has only one observation. The chain uses TRBV5-1 and TRBJ1-1; 9 bases are a match to TRBD1. CDR3 size: 15 residues. Trimming cost V 2 bases and J 1 base; bases outside gene matches: 3. Germline CDR1 and CDR2: SGHRS and YFSETQ. CDR3 coding DNA: TGCGCCAGCAGCTTATCGACAGGGGGGAACACTGAAGCTTTCTTT. Its protein is CASSLSTGGNTEAFF.